The entry below gives a single T cell receptor (beta chain) sequence along with its context. Its matching antigen is unknown. At one of its ends the junction is not consistent with the germline gene, which may arise from a read error. The data derive from a study of a mutant IDH1 vaccine in newly diagnosed glioma. Study in general: An approximately 62% male, approximately 38% female split and a mean age of around 37 years characterized treated patients. Visit V12 was conducted at week 35 as the safety follow-up. Visit V13 came later, at week 47.

The CDR3 is made up of 14 amino acids. Per germline, CDR1 SNHLY and CDR2 FYNNEI. Time point denoted: week 35, safety follow-up. Doses comprised 300 ug of mutant IDH1 20-mer peptide each, plus topical imiquimod. In weeks 1, 3, 5, 7, 11, 15, 19 and 23, patients were vaccinated. New IDH1-mutant, ATRX-lost WHO grade 3 or 4 astrocytomas occurred in donors. Assay: immunoSEQ multiplex PCR; the TCRdb copy retains only in-frame clones and omits some. In the table there are 45,000 to 60,000 clones, roughly 91% of which are singletons. The specimen comprised PBMCs, sampled from a glioma patient whose treatment included an IDH1 peptide vaccine. J is TRBJ2-5 and V is TRBV2; TRBD2 matches 7 bases. The source of this sequence is a middle-aged woman with glioma. CDR3 loop: CASSVELSGGPPHF. The CDR3 nucleotides read TGTGCCAGCAGTGTTGAACTTTCGGGAGGCCCTCCTCACTTC.